This passage covers 17 T cell receptor beta chains from one sample sequenced in a study of cytomegalovirus exposure and HLA in healthy donors. PCR involved 60 Vbeta and 13 Jbeta primers. Assay used: immunoSEQ multiplex PCR; TCRdb lists only in-frame clones, some missing. In the table there are about 270,000 clones, 75% to 90% of which are singletons. The sequenced sample consisted of PBMCs. The receptors stem from a man aged 35 to 55 in good health and CMV-seropositive.

The rearrangement uses TRBV2 and TRBJ2-3, with 14 bases identical to TRBD2. Trimming cost V 8 bases and J 7 bases; bases outside gene matches: 8. The CDR3 spans 15 residues. Per germline, CDR1 SNHLY and CDR2 FYNNEI. As DNA, the CDR3 is TGTGCCAGCTTGACTAGCGGGAGGGTACCTTATACGCAGTATTTT. Its translation is CASLTSGRVPYTQYF. The full variable domain, its missing parts supplied by reference TRBV2 and TRBJ2-3, is EPEVTQTPSHQVTQMGQEVILRCVPISNHLYFYWYRQILGQKVEFLVSFYNNEISEKSEIFDDQFSVERPDGSNFTLKIRSTKLEDSAMYFCASLTSGRVPYTQYFGPGTRLTVL.

This clone was picked up a small number of times. The rearrangement uses TRBV9 and TRBJ1-3; 7 bases are a match to TRBD1. V shed 0 bases and J 6 bases; nucleotides not matched to a gene: 12. The CDR3 covers 17 residues. Per the germline V gene, CDR1 is SGDLS and CDR2 is YYNGEE. The CDR3 spells CASSVERGQTWKNTIYF. The CDR3 DNA follows: TGTGCCAGCAGCGTAGAGAGGGGACAGACATGGAAAAACACCATATATTTT.

This rearrangement joins TRBV6-1 to TRBJ1-1, with a possible D match to TRBD1 (5 bases). Germline V CDR1 and CDR2: MNHNS, SASEGT. The CDR3 loop spans 15 amino acids. V lost 2 bases and J 3 bases, leaving 13 bases between the germline ends. The CDR3 reads CASSERGLVDTEAFF. CDR3 in DNA: TGTGCCAGCAGTGAAAGGGGCTTAGTAGACACTGAAGCTTTCTTT.

This clone showed up just once. The chain couples TRBV7-6 to TRBJ2-7; 8 nucleotides line up with TRBD2. V lost 1 base, J lost 4 bases, and 3 bases stayed unmatched. Germline loops: CDR1 SGHVS, CDR2 FNYEAQ. The length of the CDR3 is 14 residues. CDR3 sequence reads: CASSLGGTSYEQYF. The CDR3 nucleotides read TGTGCCAGCAGCTTAGGAGGGACTAGTTACGAGCAGTACTTC.

This clone was counted between two and nine times. This chain uses TRBV6-6 with TRBJ1-5, with D possibly matching TRBD1 (6 bases). Germline V gene data show CDR1 as MNHNY and CDR2 as SVGAGI (reference sequence). This CDR3 comprises 16 residues. Trimming left V 0 bases short and J 0 bases short, with 9 bases between. The CDR3 nucleotides are TGTGCCAGCAGTTACTCGACAGGTACTAGCAATCAGCCCCAGCATTTT. Translated: CASSYSTGTSNQPQHF.

The chain recombines TRBV28 with TRBJ2-7, with TRBD2 matching 12 bases. The junction had 17 bases not matched to a gene; V was cut back by 5 bases and J by 3 bases. The CDR3 consists of 19 residues. The germline V gene has CDR1 MDHEN and CDR2 SYDVKM. Written as DNA, the CDR3 is TGTGCCAGCAGTGAAGTAGAGACTAGCGGGAGAGGGGTTCTCTACGAGCAGTACTTC. Its translation: CASSEVETSGRGVLYEQYF.

The chain links TRBV28 to TRBJ1-3, with a possible D match to TRBD1 (5 bases). The V gene lost 4 bases and the J gene lost 0 bases, with 25 bases spanning the gap. CDR1 is MDHEN, CDR2 SYDVKM, per germline. CDR3 length: 20 amino acids. In DNA, the CDR3 is TGTGCCAGCAGTTCATCGGGACTCGTCGGGTTGGACCGCTCTGGAAACACCATATATTTT. Protein product: CASSSSGLVGLDRSGNTIYF.

The J gene is TRBJ1-3, the V gene TRBV29-1; a possible D gene is TRBD1 (6 bases). This CDR3 is 13 amino acids long. Trimming left V 7 bases short and J 0 bases short, with 10 bases between. Germline loops: CDR1 SQVTM, CDR2 ANQGSEA. The CDR3 sequence: CSGTGSSGNTIYF. The CDR3 bases are TGCAGCGGCACAGGGAGCTCTGGAAACACCATATATTTT.

This clone showed up just a few times. The chain combines TRBV27 with TRBJ2-2, with 8 bases aligning to TRBD2. V lost 5 bases and J lost 6; bases outside the gene matches: 5. CDR3 size: 14 residues. The germline V gene encodes CDR1 MNHEY and CDR2 SMNVEV (reference sequence). The CDR3 coding sequence is TGTGCCAGCAGTAGCGGGAGAGTATCCGGGGAGCTGTTTTTT. This sequence encodes CASSSGRVSGELFF.

Comments on this clone: The sample has other DNA sequences that encode this CDR3 too. The chain combines TRBV27 with TRBJ1-2, with 9 positions matching TRBD1. The CDR3 spans 13 residues. The germline CDR1 and CDR2 sequences are MNHEY and SMNVEV (reference sequence). After removal of 2 bases from V and 8 bases from J, the junction contained 3 bases not matched to a gene. The CDR3 DNA reads as TGTGCCAGCAGTTTAGGGACAGGGTTCGGCTACACCTTC. The encoded protein is CASSLGTGFGYTF.

V usage is TRBV27 and J usage is TRBJ2-1, with 14 positions matching TRBD2. Germline CDR1 MNHEY, CDR2 SMNVEV (reference sequence). This CDR3 has 14 amino acids. The trim removed 6 bases at V and 14 bases at J, leaving 9 bases unmatched. CDR3 region: CASSSGLAGDGKFF. The DNA of the CDR3 is TGTGCCAGCAGCTCGGGACTAGCGGGAGACGGCAAGTTCTTC.

The chain has TRBV28 and TRBJ1-2, with D tentatively TRBD1 (5 bases). Looked up from germline, CDR1 is MDHEN and CDR2 is SYDVKM. The CDR3 runs to 15 residues. V was pared by 6 bases and J by 5 bases, with 19 bases between. The DNA for the CDR3 is TGTGCCAGCAGAAAGGGACTAGTTGATTTTTATGGCTACACCTTC. Protein product: CASRKGLVDFYGYTF.

The chain links TRBV11-2 to TRBJ2-2, with a tentative D call TRBD2 (5 bases). V lost 5 bases, J lost 0 bases, and 13 bases lay in between. The CDR3 length is 16 residues. The V gene's germline CDR1 is SGHAT and CDR2 FQNNGV. The CDR3 reads CASSTHPGTNTGELFF. As DNA, the CDR3 is TGTGCCAGCAGCACCCACCCGGGGACGAACACCGGGGAGCTGTTTTTT.

V usage is TRBV5-8 and J usage is TRBJ1-4; 8 bases agree with TRBD1. Germline V gene lookup returns CDR1 SGHTS and CDR2 YDEGEE. This CDR3 has 20 amino acids. The ends lost 4 bases at V and 0 bases at J; junction bases unmatched: 17. In nucleotides, the CDR3 is TGTGCCAGCAGCCCAAAGAACCCGACAGGGGCCAGCTCAACTAATGAAAAACTGTTTTTT. This codes for CASSPKNPTGASSTNEKLFF.

A single count supports this clone. The V gene is TRBV7-9, the J gene TRBJ1-2, with a possible D match to TRBD1 (5 bases). This CDR3 contains 15 residues. Trimming took 5 bases from V and 7 from J, leaving 20 bases between them. The germline gives CDR1 SEHNR, CDR2 FQNEAQ (reference sequence). The CDR3 nucleotides are TGTGCCAGCAGCAACCGGGCCCAGGGAGGCTCTGGCTACACCTTC. This sequence encodes CASSNRAQGGSGYTF.

The rearrangement joins TRBV10-3 to TRBJ1-5, with 10 positions matching TRBD1. The CDR3 contains 14 residues. The germline CDR1 and CDR2 sequences are ENHRY and SYGVKD. Trimming cost V 11 bases and J 7 bases; bases outside gene matches: 11. CDR3 residues: CALLPGQGTQPQHF. In nucleotides, the CDR3 is TGTGCCCTGCTTCCGGGACAGGGGACCCAGCCCCAGCATTTT.

The chain carries TRBV29-1 and TRBJ2-7; D is possibly TRBD1 (6 bases). Germline CDR1 and CDR2: SQVTM and ANQGSEA. The CDR3 has 11 residues. The ends were cut back, 6 bases at V and 4 bases at J, with 10 bases in the middle. The CDR3 loop reads CSVDQGYEQYF. CDR3 bases: TGCAGCGTGGACCAGGGGTACGAGCAGTACTTC.